This T cell receptor (beta chain) was sequenced in a study of T cells in localized non-small cell lung cancer. General study findings and limits: Because only a single region of the tumor was sequenced, heterogeneity remains possible. Greater T cell density in blood accompanied longer overall survival. The highest T cell clonality was in uninvolved adjacent lung, above tumor. Turning up in adjacent lung were a median roughly 62 of the top 100 tumor clones.

The V end was cut by 4 bases, the J end by 4 bases, with 17 bases between. CDR1 is SGHRS, CDR2 YFSETQ, per germline. CDR3 size: 16 residues. Sequenced by immunoSEQ multiplex PCR; TCRdb stores in-frame clones only, minus some. The sample consists of 43,000 or so clones, 90% to 95% of them appearing once. This clone was observed a single time. Its target is unknown. The rearrangement joins TRBV5-1 to TRBJ1-4; D gene unclear. The sample was PBMCs, taken before any cancer treatment. The TCR originated in a woman between 40 and 69 years old with stage II lung adenocarcinoma. CDR3 protein: CASSPGFTTDNEKLFF. CDR3 DNA sequence: TGCGCCAGCAGCCCCGGTTTTACCACGGATAATGAAAAACTGTTTTTT.